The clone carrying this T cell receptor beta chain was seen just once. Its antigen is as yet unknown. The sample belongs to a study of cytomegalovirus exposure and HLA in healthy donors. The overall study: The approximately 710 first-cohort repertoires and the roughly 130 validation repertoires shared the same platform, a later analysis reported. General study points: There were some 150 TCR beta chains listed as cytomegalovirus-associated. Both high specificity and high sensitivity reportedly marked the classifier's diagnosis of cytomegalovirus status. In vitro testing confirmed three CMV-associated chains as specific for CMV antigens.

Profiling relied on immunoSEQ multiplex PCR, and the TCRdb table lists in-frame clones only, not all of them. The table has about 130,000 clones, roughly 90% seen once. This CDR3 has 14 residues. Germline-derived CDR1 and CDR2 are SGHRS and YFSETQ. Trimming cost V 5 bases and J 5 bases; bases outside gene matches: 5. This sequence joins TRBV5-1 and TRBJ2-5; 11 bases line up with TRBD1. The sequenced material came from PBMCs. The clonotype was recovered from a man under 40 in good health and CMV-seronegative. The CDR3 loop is CASRWTGGVETQYF. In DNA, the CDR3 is TGCGCCAGCAGGTGGACAGGGGGCGTCGAGACCCAGTACTTC.